Given below is one TCR beta chain in context. The data were taken from a study of blood T cell repertoires in COVID-19. Study as a whole: There were acute and convalescent COVID-19 samples, and they came from the United States, Italy and Spain. T cells, B-cell-depleted T cells, or PBMCs supplied cDNA or gDNA.

This table comes from immunoSEQ multiplex PCR, and its TCRdb copy is limited to in-frame clones, with some not included. The data show around 180,000 clones, around 89% seen once. Germline assignment: CDR1 SGHRS and CDR2 YFSETQ. The CDR3 contains 15 residues. The trim removed 5 bases at V and 2 bases at J, leaving 5 bases unmatched. The TCR comes from a man in his 60s with acute or convalescent COVID-19. Sequencing used peripheral blood. This chain connects TRBV5-1 to TRBJ2-3; 10 bases match TRBD2. For the CDR3, the DNA is TGCGCCAGCAGGCTAGCGGGAGTGGTCACAGATACGCAGTATTTT. It yields the protein CASRLAGVVTDTQYF.